This T cell receptor (beta chain) is drawn from a study of blood T cell repertoires in COVID-19. Deletions cut 7 bases from V and 0 bases from J, with 9 bases between. CDR1 and CDR2 (germline): KGHDR, SFDVKD. CDR3 size: 13 residues. Libraries were prepared by immunoSEQ multiplex PCR; TCRdb keeps only in-frame clonotypes and omits some of them. The sample consists of about 210,000 clones, approximately 78% of them appearing once. This chain uses TRBV24-1 with TRBJ2-7; D is unclear. The TCR was taken from a man aged 40-49 years who had recovered from COVID-19. Sequencing was carried out using PBMCs or T cells enriched from blood (not recorded which). CDR3 residues: CATRDNLSYEQYF. The CDR3 DNA is TGTGCCACCAGAGACAACCTCTCCTACGAGCAGTACTTC.